These 19 T cell receptor beta chains share one sample of origin, sequenced in a study of blood T cell repertoires in COVID-19. Repertoires were generated with immunoSEQ multiplex PCR, while TCRdb's copy carries only in-frame clones and drops some. The sample has tens of thousands of clones, roughly 84% seen once. Sequences were obtained from peripheral blood. The receptors were sampled from a man aged 60-69 years with acute or convalescent COVID-19.

V usage is TRBV29-1 and J usage is TRBJ2-3; 10 bases match TRBD1. Trimming at V came to 7 bases and at J to 3 bases, leaving 4 bases not matched to a gene. CDR3 length equals 13 residues. Germline lookup yields CDR1 SQVTM and CDR2 ANQGSEA. CDR3 nucleotides: TGCAGCGGTGGACAGGGGGGGACAGATACGCAGTATTTT. The encoded protein is CSGGQGGTDTQYF.

The V and J genes are TRBV30 and TRBJ1-1, with D possibly matching TRBD1 (5 bases). Per the germline V gene, CDR1 is GTSNPN and CDR2 is SVGIG (reference sequence). Trimming removed 4 bases at V and 4 bases at J, with 13 bases between. The CDR3 totals 13 residues. The CDR3 spells CAWNLGQGTEAFF. The CDR3 DNA sequence: TGTGCCTGGAATTTGGGGCAGGGCACTGAAGCTTTCTTT.

The chain employs TRBV9 and TRBJ2-1, with TRBD1 identical over 7 bases. Germline V lookup: CDR1 SGDLS, CDR2 YYNGEE. V lost 0 bases and J lost 2; bases outside the gene matches: 2. This CDR3 region has 15 residues. The CDR3 DNA is TGTGCCAGCAGCGTAGGAGGGGGCCCCTACAATGAGCAGTTCTTC. Amino acids: CASSVGGGPYNEQFF.

V gene TRBV29-1 combines with J gene TRBJ2-3; 9 nucleotides match TRBD2. The germline CDR1 and CDR2 sequences are SQVTM and ANQGSEA. CDR3 length: 18 amino acids. The V segment lost 8 bases and the J segment 3 bases; nucleotides outside the gene matches: 21. CDR3 amino acids: CSIKGPRQAGGWTDTQYF. CDR3 DNA sequence: TGCAGCATAAAGGGCCCCCGGCAGGCGGGGGGGTGGACAGATACGCAGTATTTT.

This chain connects TRBV12-5 to TRBJ1-5; TRBD1 matches 8 bases. This CDR3 comprises 17 residues. Germline V gene sequence: CDR1 LGHNT, CDR2 FRNRAP. The V and J ends lost 1 base and 5 bases, in that order; junction bases with no gene match: 10. The CDR3 region has the DNA TGTGCTAGTGGTTTGGGCCGTTTCGAGGACAGGGATCAGCCCCAGCATTTT. Translated, it gives CASGLGRFEDRDQPQHF.

V gene TRBV7-3 combines with J gene TRBJ1-1, with D possibly being TRBD1 (5 bases). This CDR3 has 14 residues. With 5 bases removed from V and 4 bases from J, the gap between germline ends came to 14 bases. Germline-derived CDR1 and CDR2 are SGHTA and FQGTGA. CDR3 DNA sequence: TGTGCCAGCAGCGCCACCCGACAGTCCACTGAAGCTTTCTTT. This gives the protein CASSATRQSTEAFF.

The chain carries TRBV24-1 and TRBJ1-4, with TRBD1 matching 10 bases. Germline V gene lookup returns CDR1 KGHDR and CDR2 SFDVKD. Trimming took 4 bases from V and 7 from J; bases not matched to a gene: 8. The CDR3 contains 16 residues. CDR3 region: CATSDDRGPLSEKLFF. CDR3 coding DNA: TGTGCCACCAGTGACGACAGGGGGCCTTTGAGTGAAAAACTGTTTTTT.

This chain joins TRBV19 and TRBJ1-5; D not certain. The CDR3 length is 15 residues. CDR1 is LNHDA and CDR2 is SQIVND in the germline V gene (reference sequence). Trimming took 2 bases from V and 4 from J, leaving 12 bases between them. CDR3 region: CASSILFRGNQPQHF. The CDR3 nucleotides read TGTGCCAGTAGTATACTATTCCGGGGAAATCAGCCCCAGCATTTT.

CDR3 DNA sequence: TGTGCCAGCAGCTTAGATACGACAGGGGCCATCTATGGCTACACCTTC. This sequence encodes CASSLDTTGAIYGYTF. The chain employs TRBV11-2 and TRBJ1-2; 8 bases are a match to TRBD1. This CDR3 has 16 amino acids. Germline CDR1 is SGHAT and CDR2 is FQNNGV. J was trimmed by 4 bases and V by 0 bases; bases with no gene match: 7.

Written as DNA, the CDR3 is TGCGCCAGCAGCTTGGTGGGGGCTCGGTATAATTCACCCCTCCACTTT. Its protein is CASSLVGARYNSPLHF. The chain is built from TRBV5-1 and TRBJ1-6; TRBD1 is a possible D gene (6 bases). V lost 0 bases, J lost 4 bases, and 11 bases lay in between. CDR3 length: 16 residues. Germline lookup yields CDR1 SGHRS and CDR2 YFSETQ.

The V and J genes are TRBV4-3 and TRBJ2-1; 8 bases match TRBD2. The CDR3 runs 18 residues. Trimming took 1 base from V and 1 from J; bases not matched to a gene: 9. CDR1 LGHNA and CDR2 YSLEER come from the germline V gene. Here the CDR3 reads CASSQGGSGGSSYNEQFF. As DNA, the CDR3 is TGCGCCAGCAGCCAAGGAGGGAGCGGGGGCTCATCCTACAATGAGCAGTTCTTC.

The V and J genes are TRBV7-3 and TRBJ2-5; D perhaps matches TRBD2 (7 bases). V lost 5 bases to trimming and J lost 4 bases, with 14 bases between them. CDR1 and CDR2 from the germline V gene are SGHTA and FQGTGA. The CDR3 spans 14 residues. This CDR3 is CASSPRGGGETQYF. The CDR3 DNA reads as TGTGCCAGCAGCCCTCGCGGGGGCGGAGAGACCCAGTACTTC.

For the CDR3, the DNA is TGTGCCAGTAGTATAGGTTCACAGAAGACCCAGTACTTC. It is translated as CASSIGSQKTQYF. The chain has TRBV19 and TRBJ2-5; D ambiguous. There are 13 residues in the CDR3. With 1 base removed from V and 6 bases from J, the gap between germline ends came to 9 bases. Germline CDR1 LNHDA, CDR2 SQIVND (reference sequence).

The CDR3 reads CAGRTGPGGYTF. CDR3 DNA: TGTGCCGGGAGGACAGGGCCGGGAGGCTACACCTTC. The gene calls are TRBV19 and TRBJ1-2; the match to TRBD1 covers 8 bases. V shed 11 bases, J shed 8 bases, and the junction held 10 bases outside the gene matches. CDR3 size: 12 residues. The germline V gene has CDR1 LNHDA and CDR2 SQIVND (reference sequence).

The chain has TRBV9 and TRBJ1-3; D is uncertain. Germline V gene lookup returns CDR1 SGDLS and CDR2 YYNGEE. V shed 0 bases and J shed 0 bases, with 10 bases lying between them. The CDR3 contains 16 residues. CDR3 sequence reads: CASSVDPGNSGNTIYF. The CDR3 DNA follows: TGTGCCAGCAGCGTAGATCCCGGTAACTCTGGAAACACCATATATTTT.

V and J are TRBV7-3 and TRBJ2-5, with 9 bases identical to TRBD1. Trimming took 5 bases from V and 4 from J; bases not matched to a gene: 5. Germline CDR1 reads SGHTA; CDR2 reads FQGTGA. This CDR3 region has 14 residues. CDR3 sequence reads: CASSLTGGRETQYF. Here the CDR3 DNA reads TGTGCCAGCAGCCTCACAGGGGGCAGAGAGACCCAGTACTTC.

The chain is built from TRBV2 and TRBJ1-1, with D possibly being TRBD1 (6 bases). V lost 7 bases, J lost 6 bases, and 21 bases lay in between. Germline CDR1 and CDR2: SNHLY and FYNNEI. This CDR3 comprises 15 residues. The CDR3 protein is CASNLETGFSSEAFF. The CDR3 region has the DNA TGTGCCAGCAACCTTGAGACAGGATTCTCATCTGAAGCTTTCTTT.

The V and J genes are TRBV7-3 and TRBJ2-7; TRBD1 matches 9 bases. Germline CDR1 SGHTA, CDR2 FQGTGA. CDR3 length: 15 amino acids. Trimming at V came to 8 bases and at J to 5 bases, leaving 13 bases not matched to a gene. The CDR3 is CASSATGGARNEQYF. The CDR3, as DNA: TGTGCCAGCTCCGCCACAGGGGGCGCAAGAAACGAGCAGTACTTC. The full variable domain, rest sourced from reference TRBV7-3 and TRBJ2-7, is GAGVSQTPSNKVTEKGKYVELRCDPISGHTALYWYRQSLGQGPEFLIYFQGTGAADDSGLPNDRFFAVRPEGSVSTLKIQRTERGDSAVYLCASSATGGARNEQYFGPGTRLTVT.

The V call is TRBV25-1, the J call TRBJ2-7; D unresolved. The CDR3 is 11 residues long. The germline V gene encodes CDR1 MGHDK and CDR2 SYGVNS. Trimming took 1 base from V and 4 from J, leaving 2 bases between them. The CDR3 spells CASSESYEQYF. In nucleotides, the CDR3 is TGTGCCAGCAGTGAATCTTACGAGCAGTACTTC.